The clone carrying this T cell receptor (beta chain) has a handful of counts. With random hexamers, reverse transcription was performed on about 0.45 to 1 ug of RNA. Amplification of TCR beta CDR3 was carried out by immunoSEQ multiplex PCR, which covered 54 Vbeta and 13 Jbeta segments. In TCRdb, the immunoSEQ multiplex PCR reads were re-called with MiXCR into one record per CDR3 protein. The table includes some 150,000 distinct CDR3 sequences, about 94% detected once. V trimming: 8 bases; J trimming: 4 bases; junction bases outside the gene matches: 5. The CDR3 consists of 13 residues. These data are taken from a study of CD8 T cells in Susac syndrome. CD8+ and CD4+ T cells taken from blood had their TCR beta sequenced. The multiple sclerosis control group was made up of treatment-naive patients with stable or active relapsing-remitting disease. Through negative isolation, CD4+ and CD8+ T cells were obtained, while TEMRA cells were enriched using FACS.

The TCR sequence derives from a human donor with multiple sclerosis. The chain combines TRBV12-3 or TRBV12-4 with TRBJ2-7; TRBD1 matches at 10 bases. Sequencing was performed on CD8+ T cells from PBMCs. CDR3 residues: CASSDRGLYEQYF. CDR3 coding DNA: TGTGCCAGCTCCGACAGGGGGCTTTACGAGCAGTACTTC.